The 29 T cell receptor beta chains below come from one sample, sequenced in a study of T cells in Graves' hyperthyroidism and ophthalmopathy. Amplification of TCR beta CDR3 regions was performed using RNA transcripts as template. First-round RT-PCR of the TCR CDR3 relied on the HTBI primer set. MiXCR, applied by TCRdb to the multiplex PCR reads, yields one record per CDR3 protein. The sample consists of around 440,000 distinct CDR3 sequences, approximately 15% of them appearing once. The sequenced sample consisted of blood. These receptors all stem from a woman under 30 with Graves' hyperthyroidism.

This clonotype was counted only a few times. This chain links TRBV20-1 with TRBJ1-5; no firm D call. The CDR3 spans 15 residues. The germline V gene has CDR1 DFQATT and CDR2 SNEGSKA (reference sequence). The V end was cut by 0 bases, the J end by 0 bases, with 9 bases between. The CDR3 DNA reads as TGCAGTGCTAGAGAGGCACTTTATAGCAATCAGCCCCAGCATTTT. It translates to CSAREALYSNQPQHF.

This clonotype was seen ten or more times. The chain couples TRBV5-1 to TRBJ2-7; TRBD2 agrees at 14 bases. Trimming took 5 bases from V and 2 from J; bases not matched to a gene: 12. The CDR3 runs 18 residues. Germline loops: CDR1 SGHRS, CDR2 YFSETQ. DNA for the CDR3: TGCGCCAGCAGATGTCGGACTAGCGGGAGGACGCACCCCTACGAGCAGTACTTC. Encoded protein: CASRCRTSGRTHPYEQYF.

The sample holds a few counts of this clonotype. The CDR3 is CASSHGPQDSPLHF. The CDR3 nucleotides read TGCGCCAGCAGCCATGGACCTCAAGATTCACCCCTCCACTTT. The V call is TRBV5-1, the J call TRBJ1-6; no clear D gene. CDR1 and CDR2 from the germline V gene are SGHRS and YFSETQ. V shed 4 bases and J shed 8 bases, with 13 bases lying between them. The CDR3 loop spans 14 amino acids.

This clonotype was found many times. CDR3 bases: TGCAGTGCTCCTAGCGGTAACTACAATGAGCAGTTCTTC. It translates to CSAPSGNYNEQFF. The chain combines TRBV20-1 with TRBJ2-1, with 7 nucleotides matching TRBD2. The CDR3 loop spans 13 amino acids. The V gene end was trimmed by 5 bases and the J gene end by 3 bases; junction bases not matched to a gene: 4. In germline, CDR1 is DFQATT, CDR2 SNEGSKA (reference sequence).

This clonotype was detected a few times. J is TRBJ2-1 and V is TRBV9; 12 bases are a match to TRBD2. The CDR3 totals 18 residues. V was clipped by 0 bases and J by 7 bases; unmatched bases: 11. CDR1 is SGDLS, CDR2 YYNGEE, per germline. The CDR3 nucleotides are TGTGCCAGCAGCGTAGAGGGGACGACTAGCGGGGGTGGAAATGAGCAGTTCTTC. Translation gives CASSVEGTTSGGGNEQFF.

This clonotype was detected many times. The gene calls are TRBV30 and TRBJ2-2; D possibly corresponds to TRBD1 (7 bases). V lost 5 bases and J lost 1, with 8 bases in between. There are 13 residues in the CDR3. Per germline, CDR1 GTSNPN and CDR2 SVGIG (reference sequence). CDR3 nucleotides: TGTGCCTGGCAGGGGGGGAACACCGGGGAGCTGTTTTTT. It encodes CAWQGGNTGELFF.

This clonotype was counted at least ten times. The rearrangement uses TRBV11-3 and TRBJ1-3; D remains unclear. Germline CDR1 and CDR2: SGHNT and YENEEA. The CDR3 covers 14 residues. V shed 3 bases and J shed 3 bases, with 9 bases lying between them. CDR3 sequence (DNA): TGTGCCAGCAGCTTCGGGTCGGATGGAAACACCATATATTTT. It translates to CASSFGSDGNTIYF. The entire variable domain, with the rest obtained from reference TRBV11-3 and TRBJ1-3, is as follows: EAGVVQSPRYKIIEKKQPVAFWCNPISGHNTLYWYLQNLGQGPELLIRYENEEAVDDSQLPKDRFSAERLKGVDSTLKIQPAELGDSAVYLCASSFGSDGNTIYFGEGSWLTVV.

The sample holds many counts of this clonotype. The V and J genes are TRBV18 and TRBJ2-1; possibly TRBD1 for D (6 bases). The CDR3 is made up of 15 amino acids. The germline V gene has CDR1 KGHSH and CDR2 LQKENI. Trimming took off 0 bases at V and 6 bases at J, with 12 bases between the two ends. CDR3 sequence reads: CASSPPGTNSNEQFF. For the CDR3, the DNA is TGTGCCAGCTCACCACCGGGGACAAACAGCAATGAGCAGTTCTTC.

This clonotype was seen at least ten times. The chain carries TRBV3-1 and TRBJ2-1; 7 bases match TRBD2. Germline V lookup: CDR1 LGHDT, CDR2 YNNKEL (reference sequence). Losses at the gene ends were 4 bases for V and 4 bases for J; bases not matched to a gene: 7. The CDR3 runs 15 residues. CDR3 residues: CASSRASGHYNEQFF. The DNA for the CDR3 is TGTGCCAGCAGCCGGGCTAGCGGACATTACAATGAGCAGTTCTTC.

This clonotype turned up a few times. CDR3 amino acids: CASSSWGSSTDTQYF. CDR3 in DNA: TGTGCCAGCAGCTCCTGGGGCAGTAGCACAGATACGCAGTATTTT. J is TRBJ2-3 and V is TRBV7-9, with TRBD1 as a possible D gene (5 bases). The V and J ends lost 4 bases and 0 bases respectively, with 11 bases between them. CDR1 and CDR2 (germline): SEHNR, FQNEAQ (reference sequence). The CDR3 spans 15 residues.

This clonotype was picked up a small number of times. V and J are TRBV30 and TRBJ2-2, with 9 bases identical to TRBD1. Germline-derived CDR1 and CDR2 are GTSNPN and SVGIG (reference sequence). This CDR3 has 14 residues. Losses at the gene ends were 5 bases for V and 5 bases for J; bases not matched to a gene: 6. CDR3 amino acids: CAWGDREITGELFF. The CDR3 bases are TGTGCCTGGGGGGACAGGGAGATAACCGGGGAGCTGTTTTTT.

About this clonotype: This may stem from a read error, because a much larger clone lies one nucleotide away. This rearrangement joins TRBV19 to TRBJ1-5; 9 nucleotides align to TRBD1. CDR3 length: 14 amino acids. V lost 7 bases, J lost 6 bases, and 7 bases stayed unmatched. In germline, CDR1 is LNHDA, CDR2 SQIVND (reference sequence). DNA of the CDR3: TGTGCCAGTATGCCGGGACAGGGCTGTCAGCCCCAGCATTTT. Translation gives CASMPGQGCQPQHF.

This clonotype has only a few counts. The rearrangement links TRBV5-1 to TRBJ2-7; 7 bases are a match to TRBD1. The CDR3 totals 14 residues. Germline V gene lookup returns CDR1 SGHRS and CDR2 YFSETQ. The V segment lost 3 bases and the J segment 3 bases; nucleotides outside the gene matches: 6. The CDR3 loop is CASSSGQSHYEQYF. The DNA for the CDR3 is TGCGCCAGCAGCTCGGGACAGTCCCACTACGAGCAGTACTTC. The entire variable domain, with the rest obtained from reference TRBV5-1 and TRBJ2-7, is as follows: KAGVTQTPRYLIKTRGQQVTLSCSPISGHRSVSWYQQTPGQGLQFLFEYFSETQRNKGNFPGRFSGRQFSNSRSEMNVSTLELGDSALYLCASSSGQSHYEQYFGPGTRLTVT.

CDR3: CASRGTSGGDTQYF. CDR3 nucleotide sequence: TGTGCCAGCAGGGGGACTAGCGGTGGAGATACGCAGTATTTT. The chain couples TRBV2 to TRBJ2-3, with TRBD2 identical over 11 bases. Germline V lookup: CDR1 SNHLY, CDR2 FYNNEI. The V segment lost 6 bases and the J segment 5 bases; nucleotides outside the gene matches: 4. This CDR3 has 14 residues.

This clonotype has more than one count but fewer than ten. This chain uses TRBV12-3 or TRBV12-4 with TRBJ2-1, with 7 bases that match TRBD1. This CDR3 is 14 amino acids long. The trim removed 8 bases at V and 5 bases at J, leaving 9 bases unmatched. The CDR3 loop is CASSLTGTHNEQFF. In nucleotides, the CDR3 is TGTGCCAGCTCACTGACAGGGACACACAATGAGCAGTTCTTC.

Ten or more counts support this clonotype. The chain carries TRBV12-3 or TRBV12-4 and TRBJ2-3; D not resolved. The CDR3 totals 13 residues. V shed 5 bases and J shed 4 bases, with 10 bases lying between them. The CDR3 coding sequence is TGTGCCAGCAGTCCCCGTACCGCAGATACGCAGTATTTT. This encodes CASSPRTADTQYF.

The chain joins TRBV29-1 to TRBJ1-2; no definite D call. The CDR3 is made up of 13 amino acids. V was cut by 0 bases and J by 2 bases, with 7 bases left in between. Germline assignment: CDR1 SQVTM and CDR2 ANQGSEA. The CDR3 region is CSVEDGRNYGYTF. CDR3 bases: TGCAGCGTTGAAGATGGCAGAAACTATGGCTACACCTTC.

This clonotype has only a few counts. The V gene is TRBV27, the J gene TRBJ2-1, with D perhaps given as TRBD1 or TRBD2 (6 bases each). Germline CDR1 is MNHEY and CDR2 is SMNVEV (reference sequence). This CDR3 comprises 16 residues. Between the trimmed V and J ends, which lost 4 bases and 3 bases, there was a span of 16 bases. The CDR3 sequence is CASSSGTGAVYNEQFF. CDR3 DNA sequence: TGTGCCAGCAGTTCTGGAACGGGGGCGGTCTACAATGAGCAGTTCTTC.

This clonotype was detected a few times. The rearrangement joins TRBV5-1 to TRBJ2-1, with D perhaps TRBD2 (6 bases). From germline, CDR1 is SGHRS and CDR2 YFSETQ. This CDR3 region has 18 residues. V was shortened by 2 bases and J by 6 bases, with 24 bases between the two germline ends. The CDR3 sequence: CASSFVGLLGEEGNEQFF. CDR3 nucleotide sequence: TGCGCCAGCAGCTTCGTGGGACTTTTGGGCGAGGAGGGCAATGAGCAGTTCTTC. The whole variable domain, remainder taken from reference TRBV5-1 and TRBJ2-1, is KAGVTQTPRYLIKTRGQQVTLSCSPISGHRSVSWYQQTPGQGLQFLFEYFSETQRNKGNFPGRFSGRQFSNSRSEMNVSTLELGDSALYLCASSFVGLLGEEGNEQFFGPGTRLTVL.

This clonotype showed up just a few times. At one boundary the junction diverges from the germline segment, which might be a read error. The V and J genes are TRBV10-3 and TRBJ1-5; D is uncertain. There are 13 residues in the CDR3. Germline V gives CDR1 ENHRY, CDR2 SYGVKD. This CDR3 reads CAFSAVSNQPQHF. The DNA for the CDR3 is TGTGCCTTCAGTGCAGTTAGCAATCAGCCCCAGCATTTT.

Turning to this clonotype: Relative to the germline gene, one junction end is altered; a read error may explain this. The DNA for the CDR3 is TGTGCCAGCATCGAGGAGGGAGGGAACGCCGGGGAGCTGTTTTTT. Its protein product is CASIEEGGNAGELFF. This chain connects TRBV9 to TRBJ2-2; 7 nucleotides line up with TRBD2. This CDR3 is 15 amino acids long. Per the germline V gene, CDR1 is SGDLS and CDR2 is YYNGEE.

This clonotype has only a few counts. The V gene is TRBV5-1, the J gene TRBJ1-3; no clear D. The V and J ends lost 1 base and 0 bases respectively, with 5 bases between them. The length of the CDR3 is 14 residues. The V gene's germline CDR1 is SGHRS and CDR2 YFSETQ. CDR3 in DNA: TGCGCCAGCAGCTTGACCAGCTCTGGAAACACCATATATTTT. This encodes CASSLTSSGNTIYF.

There are many counts of this clonotype. The chain employs TRBV7-2 and TRBJ2-3; D is undetermined. The CDR3 has 12 residues. V lost 6 bases, J lost 2 bases, and 6 bases lay in between. CDR1 is SGHTA and CDR2 is FQGNSA in the germline V gene. The CDR3 DNA follows: TGTGCCAGCAGGTACTTCACAGATACGCAGTATTTT. It is translated as CASRYFTDTQYF.

This clonotype was seen ten or more times. The V call is TRBV12-3 or TRBV12-4, the J call TRBJ1-1; weak D call: TRBD1 (5 bases). CDR3 size: 14 residues. The V end lost 6 bases, the J end lost 2 bases, and 13 bases lay between the germline ends. The CDR3 coding sequence is TGTGCCAGCAGCGGGGGGTGGGTTAACACTGAAGCTTTCTTT. Protein: CASSGGWVNTEAFF.

This clonotype has a count of ten or more. V usage is TRBV11-2 and J usage is TRBJ2-2; 9 positions agree with TRBD2. Germline values: CDR1 SGHAT, CDR2 FQNNGV. Trimming took 1 base from V and 6 from J; bases not matched to a gene: 0. This CDR3 is 14 amino acids long. CDR3 sequence (DNA): TGTGCCAGCAGCTTAGGACTAGCGGCCGGGGAGCTGTTTTTT. Encoded protein: CASSLGLAAGELFF.

Many counts were recorded for this clonotype. The chain recombines TRBV6-2 or TRBV6-3 with TRBJ2-5; a possible D gene is TRBD1 (5 bases). In germline, CDR1 is MNHEY, CDR2 SVGEGT. Trimming removed 7 bases from V and 5 bases from J, with 17 bases in between. The CDR3 consists of 14 residues. The CDR3 DNA reads as TGTGCCAGCATCAAAGGGGTCGCCCGGGAGACCCAGTACTTC. Protein sequence: CASIKGVARETQYF.

This clonotype was detected only a few times. This chain joins TRBV10-3 and TRBJ1-2; D perhaps matches TRBD1 (6 bases). The CDR3 contains 15 residues. V was clipped by 6 bases and J by 6 bases, with 20 bases between them. The germline gives CDR1 ENHRY, CDR2 SYGVKD. The CDR3 nucleotides read TGTGCCATCAGCTTCCAAACAGGGTTGGAAGATGGCTACACCTTC. Its translation: CAISFQTGLEDGYTF.

This clonotype showed up many times. The V call is TRBV7-8, the J call TRBJ1-5; D is unresolved. The CDR3 is 14 residues long. V lost 7 bases and J 2 bases, leaving 12 bases between the germline ends. Germline assignment: CDR1 SGHVS and CDR2 FQNEAQ. The CDR3 sequence: CASTRALGNQPQHF. DNA of the CDR3: TGTGCCAGCACGAGGGCCCTAGGCAATCAGCCCCAGCATTTT.

The chain recombines TRBV12-3 or TRBV12-4 with TRBJ2-1; weak D call: TRBD1 (5 bases). This CDR3 has 13 amino acids. V was clipped by 3 bases and J by 10 bases, with 13 bases between them. The CDR3 is CASSFRATREQFF. The CDR3 DNA reads as TGTGCCAGCAGTTTCAGGGCGACCAGGGAGCAGTTCTTC.